Given below is one TCR beta chain in context. The target antigen is unknown. This specimen belongs to a study of response to subunit inactivated influenza vaccine. General study results and limits: Authors proposed each seasonal influenza vaccination draws in few new T cells.

This CDR3 is 21 amino acids long. V lost 3 bases to trimming and J lost 0 bases, with 30 bases between them. Germline V lookup: CDR1 ENHRY, CDR2 SYGVKD. MiXCR was run by TCRdb on the RT-PCR reads, yielding one entry per CDR3 protein. The sample lists roughly 650,000 distinct CDR3 sequences; about 14% were seen once. The TCR comes from a middle-aged man who received an inactivated influenza vaccine. The sequenced sample was PBMCs from blood, obtained less than 15 days before vaccination. The gene calls are TRBV10-3 and TRBJ2-7; TRBD1 is a possible D gene (6 bases). The CDR3 protein is CAISDPVGTTDRSPYSYEQYF. Here the CDR3 DNA reads TGTGCCATCAGTGACCCCGTGGGAACCACCGACAGGTCCCCTTACTCCTACGAGCAGTACTTC.